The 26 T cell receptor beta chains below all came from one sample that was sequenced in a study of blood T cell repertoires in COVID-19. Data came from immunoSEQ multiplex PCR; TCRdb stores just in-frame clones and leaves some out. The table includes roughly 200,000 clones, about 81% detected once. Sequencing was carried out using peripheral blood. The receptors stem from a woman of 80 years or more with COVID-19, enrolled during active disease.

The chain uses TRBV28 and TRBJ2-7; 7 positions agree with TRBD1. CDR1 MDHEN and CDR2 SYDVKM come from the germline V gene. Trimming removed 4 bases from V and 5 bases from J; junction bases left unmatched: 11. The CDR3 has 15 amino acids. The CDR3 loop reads CASSSLVRQGNEQYF. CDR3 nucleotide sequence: TGTGCCAGCAGTTCCCTCGTCAGACAGGGAAACGAGCAGTACTTC.

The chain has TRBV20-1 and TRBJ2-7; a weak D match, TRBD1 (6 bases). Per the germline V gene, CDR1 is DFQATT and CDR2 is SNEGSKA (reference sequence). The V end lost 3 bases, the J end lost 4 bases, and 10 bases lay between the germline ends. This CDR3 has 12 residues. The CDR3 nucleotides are TGCAGTGCTAGTGGACAGATTTACGAGCAGTACTTC. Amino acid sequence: CSASGQIYEQYF.

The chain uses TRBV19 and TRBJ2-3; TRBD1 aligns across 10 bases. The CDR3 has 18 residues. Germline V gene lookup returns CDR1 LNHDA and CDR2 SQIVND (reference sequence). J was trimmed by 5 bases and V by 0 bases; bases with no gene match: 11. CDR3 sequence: CASSIDPQTGGELDTQYF. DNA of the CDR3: TGTGCCAGTAGTATAGACCCCCAGACAGGGGGCGAGTTAGATACGCAGTATTTT.

The CDR3 spells CASKGTGGIGELFF. As DNA, the CDR3 is TGTGCCAGCAAAGGAACAGGGGGCATCGGGGAGCTGTTTTTT. The chain carries TRBV13 and TRBJ2-2; 9 bases align to TRBD1. The CDR3 length is 14 residues. Germline CDR1 reads PRHDT; CDR2 reads FYEKMQ (reference sequence). Trimming took 7 bases from V and 7 from J; bases not matched to a gene: 7.

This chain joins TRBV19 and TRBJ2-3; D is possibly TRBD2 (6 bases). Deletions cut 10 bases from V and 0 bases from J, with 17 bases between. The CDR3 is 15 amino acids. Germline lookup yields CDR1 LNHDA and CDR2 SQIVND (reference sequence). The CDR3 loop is CATVSRDSSTDTQYF. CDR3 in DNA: TGTGCCACCGTGTCCCGGGACTCTAGCACAGATACGCAGTATTTT.

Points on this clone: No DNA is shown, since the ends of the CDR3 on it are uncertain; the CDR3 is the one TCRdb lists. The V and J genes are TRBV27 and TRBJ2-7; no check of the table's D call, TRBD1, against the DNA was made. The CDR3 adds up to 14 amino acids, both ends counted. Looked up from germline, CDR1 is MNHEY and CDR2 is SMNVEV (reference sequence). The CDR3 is CASSSSTGGIEQYF.

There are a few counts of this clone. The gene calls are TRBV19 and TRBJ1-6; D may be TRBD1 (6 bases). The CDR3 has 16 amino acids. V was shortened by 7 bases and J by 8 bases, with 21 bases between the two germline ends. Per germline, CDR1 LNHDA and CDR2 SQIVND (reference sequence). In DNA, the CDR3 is TGTGCCAGTACCCAGTGGGGAGGGGGACGCGATTCACCCCTCCACTTT. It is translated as CASTQWGGGRDSPLHF.

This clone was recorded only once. CDR3 loop: CASSTGTGQNQPQHF. Here the CDR3 DNA reads TGTGCCAGCAGCACTGGGACAGGGCAGAATCAGCCCCAGCATTTT. The V call is TRBV7-9, the J call TRBJ1-5, with 9 nucleotides matching TRBD1. CDR1 is SEHNR, CDR2 FQNEAQ, per germline (reference sequence). V shed 5 bases, J shed 4 bases, and the junction held 6 bases outside the gene matches. There are 15 residues in the CDR3.

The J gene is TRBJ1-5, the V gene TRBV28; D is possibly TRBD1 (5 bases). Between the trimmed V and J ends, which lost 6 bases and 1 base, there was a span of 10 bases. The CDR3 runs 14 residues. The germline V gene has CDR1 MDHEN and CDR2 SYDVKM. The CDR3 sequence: CASRAGRSNQPQHF. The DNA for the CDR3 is TGTGCCAGCAGAGCGGGACGGAGCAATCAGCCCCAGCATTTT.

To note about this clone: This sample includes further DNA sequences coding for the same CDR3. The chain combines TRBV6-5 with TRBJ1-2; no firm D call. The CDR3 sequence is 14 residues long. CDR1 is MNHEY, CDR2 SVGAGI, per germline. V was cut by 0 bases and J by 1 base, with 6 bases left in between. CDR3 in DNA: TGTGCCAGCAGTTACTCAGGGAGTAACTATGGCTACACCTTC. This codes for CASSYSGSNYGYTF.

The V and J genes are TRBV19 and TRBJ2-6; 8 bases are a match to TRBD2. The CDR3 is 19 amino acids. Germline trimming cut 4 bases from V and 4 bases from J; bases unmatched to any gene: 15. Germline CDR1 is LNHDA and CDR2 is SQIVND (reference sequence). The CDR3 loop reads CASSKSWREAVYGANVLTF. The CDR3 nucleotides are TGTGCCAGTAGTAAGTCTTGGCGGGAGGCGGTTTACGGGGCCAACGTCCTGACTTTC.

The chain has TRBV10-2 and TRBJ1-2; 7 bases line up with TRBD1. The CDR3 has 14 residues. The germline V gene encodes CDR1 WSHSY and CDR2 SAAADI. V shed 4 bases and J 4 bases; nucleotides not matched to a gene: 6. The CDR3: CASSGDSVPYGYTF. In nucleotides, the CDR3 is TGCGCCAGCAGTGGGGACAGCGTCCCCTATGGCTACACCTTC.

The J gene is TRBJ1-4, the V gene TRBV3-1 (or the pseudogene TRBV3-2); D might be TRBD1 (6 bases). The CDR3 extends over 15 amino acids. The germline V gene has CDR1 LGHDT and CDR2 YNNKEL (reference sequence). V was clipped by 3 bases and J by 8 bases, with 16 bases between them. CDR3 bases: TGTGCCAGCAGCCACCTGCCAGGGGTTGGAGAAAAACTGTTTTTT. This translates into CASSHLPGVGEKLFF.

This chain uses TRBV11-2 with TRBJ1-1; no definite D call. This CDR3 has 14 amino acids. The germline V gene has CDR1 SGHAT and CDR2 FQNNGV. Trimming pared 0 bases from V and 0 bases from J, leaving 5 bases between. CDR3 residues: CASSLDSVNTEAFF. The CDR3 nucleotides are TGTGCCAGCAGCTTAGATTCTGTGAACACTGAAGCTTTCTTT.

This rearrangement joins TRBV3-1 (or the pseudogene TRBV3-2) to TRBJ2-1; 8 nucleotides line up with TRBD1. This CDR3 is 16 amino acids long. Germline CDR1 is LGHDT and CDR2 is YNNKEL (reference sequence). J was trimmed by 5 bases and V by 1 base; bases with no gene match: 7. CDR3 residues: CASSQVTGAYDNEQFF. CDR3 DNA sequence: TGTGCCAGCAGCCAAGTGACAGGGGCCTACGACAATGAGCAGTTCTTC.

CDR3: CASKQGSSGANVLTF. CDR3 DNA: TGCGCCAGCAAACAGGGTTCCTCTGGGGCCAACGTCCTGACTTTC. This sequence joins TRBV5-1 and TRBJ2-6; weak D call: TRBD1 (6 bases). This CDR3 is 15 amino acids long. Germline lookup yields CDR1 SGHRS and CDR2 YFSETQ. The germline V and J ends were trimmed by 6 bases and 0 bases, with 10 bases remaining between them.

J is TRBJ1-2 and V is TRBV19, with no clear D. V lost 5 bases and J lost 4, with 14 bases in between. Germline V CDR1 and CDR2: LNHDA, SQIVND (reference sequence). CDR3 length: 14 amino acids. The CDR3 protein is CASSDGGYGYGYTF. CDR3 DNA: TGTGCCAGTAGTGACGGCGGCTACGGCTATGGCTACACCTTC.

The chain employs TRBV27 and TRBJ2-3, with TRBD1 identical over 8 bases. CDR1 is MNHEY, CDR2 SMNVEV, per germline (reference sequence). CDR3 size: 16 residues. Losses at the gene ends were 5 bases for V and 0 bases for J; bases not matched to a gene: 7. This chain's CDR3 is CASSPDRGYSTDTQYF. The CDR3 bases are TGTGCCAGCAGTCCCGACAGGGGCTACAGCACAGATACGCAGTATTTT.

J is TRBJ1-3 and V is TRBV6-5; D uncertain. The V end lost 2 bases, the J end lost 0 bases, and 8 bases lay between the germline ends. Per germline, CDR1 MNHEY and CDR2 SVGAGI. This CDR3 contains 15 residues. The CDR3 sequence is CASSYDGDSGNTIYF. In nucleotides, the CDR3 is TGTGCCAGCAGTTACGACGGAGACTCTGGAAACACCATATATTTT.

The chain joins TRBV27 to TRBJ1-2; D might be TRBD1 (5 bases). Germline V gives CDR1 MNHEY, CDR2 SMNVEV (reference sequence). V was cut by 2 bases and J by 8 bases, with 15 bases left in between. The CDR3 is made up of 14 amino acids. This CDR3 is CASSLGAALDGYTF. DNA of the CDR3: TGTGCCAGCAGTTTAGGGGCAGCGTTAGACGGCTACACCTTC.

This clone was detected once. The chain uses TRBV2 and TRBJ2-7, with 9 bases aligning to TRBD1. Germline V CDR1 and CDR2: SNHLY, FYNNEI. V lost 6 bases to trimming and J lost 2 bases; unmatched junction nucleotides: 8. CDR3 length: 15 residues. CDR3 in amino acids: CASSPGQGEAYEQYF. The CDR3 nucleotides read TGTGCCAGCAGCCCGGGACAGGGAGAGGCCTACGAGCAGTACTTC.

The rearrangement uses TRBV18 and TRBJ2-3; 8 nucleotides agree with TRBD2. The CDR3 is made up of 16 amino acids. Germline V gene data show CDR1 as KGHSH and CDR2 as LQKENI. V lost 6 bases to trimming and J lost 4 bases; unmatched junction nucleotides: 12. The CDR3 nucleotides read TGTGCCAGCTCCCCTCAGAGCGGGAGTTTTTCAGATACGCAGTATTTT. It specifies CASSPQSGSFSDTQYF.

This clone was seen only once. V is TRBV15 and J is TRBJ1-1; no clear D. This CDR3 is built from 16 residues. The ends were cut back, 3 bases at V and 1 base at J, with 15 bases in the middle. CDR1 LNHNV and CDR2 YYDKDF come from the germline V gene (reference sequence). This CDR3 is CATSSIHIIKNTEAFF. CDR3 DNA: TGTGCCACCAGCAGCATACATATCATCAAGAACACTGAAGCTTTCTTT.

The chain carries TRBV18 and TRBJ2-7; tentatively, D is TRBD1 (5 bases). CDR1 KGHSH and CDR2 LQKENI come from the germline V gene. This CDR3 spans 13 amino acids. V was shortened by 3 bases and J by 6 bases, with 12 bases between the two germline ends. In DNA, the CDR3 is TGTGCCAGCTCACCGGCTACAGGCTCCGAGCAGTACTTC. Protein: CASSPATGSEQYF.

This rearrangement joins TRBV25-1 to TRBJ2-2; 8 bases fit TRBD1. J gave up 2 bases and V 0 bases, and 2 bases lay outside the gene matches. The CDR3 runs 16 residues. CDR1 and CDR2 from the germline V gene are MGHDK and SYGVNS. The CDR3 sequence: CASSEYGQGNTGELFF. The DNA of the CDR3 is TGTGCCAGCAGTGAATATGGACAGGGAAACACCGGGGAGCTGTTTTTT.

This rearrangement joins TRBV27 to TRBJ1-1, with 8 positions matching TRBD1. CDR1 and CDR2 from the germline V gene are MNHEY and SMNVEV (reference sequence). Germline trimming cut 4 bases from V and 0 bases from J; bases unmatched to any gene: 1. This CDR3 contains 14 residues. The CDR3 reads CASSSGGMNTEAFF. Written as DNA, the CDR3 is TGTGCCAGCAGTTCAGGGGGCATGAACACTGAAGCTTTCTTT.